One sample yielded the 29 T cell receptor beta chains listed below, sequenced in a study of blood T cell repertoires in COVID-19. Assay: immunoSEQ multiplex PCR; the TCRdb copy retains only in-frame clones and omits some. The profile covers about 120,000 clones, with approximately 89% appearing a single time and 9.5% to 12% taken by the ten largest. The specimen sequenced was peripheral blood. The receptors were sampled from a woman between 65 and 79 years old with COVID-19, enrolled during active disease.

The J gene is TRBJ1-4, the V gene TRBV28, with 10 positions matching TRBD1. V dropped 4 bases and J dropped 4; count of bases not matched to a gene: 3. The germline V gene has CDR1 MDHEN and CDR2 SYDVKM. The CDR3 is made up of 15 amino acids. The CDR3 bases are TGTGCCAGCAGTTCAGGGACAGGGGTTAATGAAAAACTGTTTTTT. As protein: CASSSGTGVNEKLFF.

In this sample, this clone turned up once. The J gene is TRBJ1-5, the V gene TRBV7-9; no definite D call. CDR1 and CDR2 from the germline V gene are SEHNR and FQNEAQ (reference sequence). Trimming pared 5 bases from V and 0 bases from J, leaving 5 bases between. This CDR3 comprises 13 residues. The CDR3: CASSLNSNQPQHF. CDR3 DNA: TGTGCCAGCAGCCTAAATAGCAATCAGCCCCAGCATTTT. Full variable domain (outside the CDR3, taken from reference TRBV7-9 and TRBJ1-5): DTGVSQNPRHKITKRGQNVTFRCDPISEHNRLYWYRQTLGQGPEFLTYFQNEAQLEKSRLLSDRFSAERPKGSFSTLEIQRTEQGDSAMYLCASSLNSNQPQHFGDGTRLSIL.

The DNA for the CDR3 is TGTGCCAGCAGGTACCTACCGGGACTAGCGGGGGGGAGTCGCTACAATGAGCAGTTCTTC. Translation gives CASRYLPGLAGGSRYNEQFF. V gene TRBV2 combines with J gene TRBJ2-1; 16 positions match TRBD2. The CDR3 loop spans 20 amino acids. CDR1 and CDR2 from the germline V gene are SNHLY and FYNNEI. After removal of 6 bases from V and 3 bases from J, the junction contained 14 bases not matched to a gene.

The chain combines TRBV5-5 with TRBJ2-2, with 10 bases matching TRBD2. This CDR3 has 16 residues. J gave up 8 bases and V 0 bases, and 7 bases lay outside the gene matches. CDR1 SGHKS and CDR2 YYEKEE come from the germline V gene (reference sequence). CDR3 nucleotide sequence: TGTGCCAGCAGCTTGGTGGGGACTAGCGTTTCGGGGGAGCTGTTTTTT. It encodes CASSLVGTSVSGELFF.

The chain couples TRBV6-1 to TRBJ2-7; TRBD1 agrees at 7 bases. V was clipped by 2 bases and J by 3 bases; unmatched bases: 4. Germline V gene lookup returns CDR1 MNHNS and CDR2 SASEGT. The CDR3 extends over 14 amino acids. The CDR3 DNA is TGTGCCAGCAGTGAAACCAGGGGGATCTACGAGCAGTACTTC. Its protein product is CASSETRGIYEQYF.

This clone appeared a single time. The J gene is TRBJ2-1, the V gene TRBV6-6, with 9 bases aligning to TRBD1. There are 15 residues in the CDR3. The trim removed 6 bases at V and 5 bases at J, leaving 8 bases unmatched. CDR1 MNHNY and CDR2 SVGAGI come from the germline V gene (reference sequence). This chain's CDR3 is CASRADRGGNNEQFF. CDR3 bases: TGTGCCAGCAGAGCCGACAGGGGGGGAAACAATGAGCAGTTCTTC.

The genes are TRBV12-5 and TRBJ1-4; D may be TRBD1 (6 bases). Germline CDR1 and CDR2: LGHNT and FRNRAP. The CDR3 contains 14 residues. Trimming cost V 0 bases and J 7 bases, with 9 bases left between them. The CDR3 reads CASGLVPGAEKLFF. The CDR3 coding sequence is TGTGCTAGTGGTTTGGTACCAGGGGCTGAAAAACTGTTTTTT.

This clone was picked up a small number of times. The rearrangement links TRBV18 to TRBJ1-1; 9 nucleotides agree with TRBD1. Germline loops: CDR1 KGHSH, CDR2 LQKENI. This CDR3 has 15 amino acids. The trim removed 2 bases at V and 5 bases at J, leaving 6 bases unmatched. DNA for the CDR3: TGTGCCAGCTCACCAGGGACAGGGAGGATGACTGAAGCTTTCTTT. Translating gives CASSPGTGRMTEAFF.

This rearrangement joins TRBV7-3 to TRBJ2-5, with 10 bases fitting TRBD1. The length of the CDR3 is 15 residues. Germline V CDR1 and CDR2: SGHTA, FQGTGA. V was pared by 5 bases and J by 4 bases, with 7 bases of the junction left unmatched. In DNA form, the CDR3 reads TGTGCCAGCAGCGAGCGACAGGGGGCAGGAGAGACCCAGTACTTC. It yields the protein CASSERQGAGETQYF.

J is TRBJ1-2 and V is TRBV28; 8 bases agree with TRBD1. The CDR3 consists of 16 residues. The V and J ends lost 5 bases and 5 bases, in that order; junction bases with no gene match: 13. From germline, CDR1 is MDHEN and CDR2 SYDVKM. Here the CDR3 reads CASSQHGTQGAYGYTF. CDR3 in DNA: TGTGCCAGCAGTCAGCACGGGACCCAGGGGGCTTATGGCTACACCTTC.

This chain links TRBV5-1 with TRBJ1-4; D may be TRBD1 (5 bases). Deletions cut 0 bases from V and 10 bases from J, with 16 bases between. This CDR3 region has 15 residues. From germline, CDR1 is SGHRS and CDR2 YFSETQ. The CDR3 DNA is TGCGCCAGCAGCTTGGAGAGGGGAGGGGTCGGAAAACTGTTTTTT. Translated, it gives CASSLERGGVGKLFF.

V and J are TRBV5-4 and TRBJ1-2; a possible D gene is TRBD1 (5 bases). Trimming stripped 3 bases from V and 5 bases from J, with 17 bases between. The CDR3 is made up of 15 amino acids. The V gene's germline CDR1 is SGHNT and CDR2 YYREEE (reference sequence). The CDR3 nucleotides are TGTGCCAGCAGCTCATCAAGACAGAGCGAGTATGGCTACACCTTC. This encodes CASSSSRQSEYGYTF.

V is TRBV6-5 and J is TRBJ1-2, with TRBD1 matching 10 bases. CDR1 and CDR2 (germline): MNHEY, SVGAGI. This CDR3 is 15 amino acids long. V shed 8 bases and J 4 bases; nucleotides not matched to a gene: 10. CDR3 bases: TGTGCCAGCCGGGTCACGACAGGGGGCGTCTATGGCTACACCTTC. Translated: CASRVTTGGVYGYTF.

The V and J genes are TRBV7-8 and TRBJ1-5; 9 bases fit TRBD1. V gave up 5 bases and J gave up 7 bases; unmatched junction bases: 3. CDR1 is SGHVS and CDR2 is FQNEAQ in the germline V gene. The CDR3 extends over 13 amino acids. As DNA, the CDR3 is TGTGCCAGCAGCACAGGGGGCGGCCAGCCCCAGCATTTT. As protein: CASSTGGGQPQHF.

The chain uses TRBV2 and TRBJ2-5, with D possibly TRBD1 on 6 matching bases. From germline, CDR1 is SNHLY and CDR2 FYNNEI. V was shortened by 4 bases and J by 5 bases, with 14 bases between the two germline ends. There are 14 residues in the CDR3. The CDR3 DNA reads as TGTGCCAGCAGTGGACAGGTTGGGCGGGAGACCCAGTACTTC. Residues: CASSGQVGRETQYF. The variable domain in full, completed from reference TRBV2 and TRBJ2-5, reads EPEVTQTPSHQVTQMGQEVILRCVPISNHLYFYWYRQILGQKVEFLVSFYNNEISEKSEIFDDQFSVERPDGSNFTLKIRSTKLEDSAMYFCASSGQVGRETQYFGPGTRLLVL.

The chain uses TRBV29-1 and TRBJ2-3, with 7 bases fitting TRBD1. J was trimmed by 0 bases and V by 3 bases; bases with no gene match: 3. The length of the CDR3 is 14 residues. Looked up from germline, CDR1 is SQVTM and CDR2 is ANQGSEA. The CDR3 bases are TGCAGCGTTGAGGGGACAGAAAGCACAGATACGCAGTATTTT. It yields the protein CSVEGTESTDTQYF.

This chain joins TRBV28 and TRBJ1-2; 8 bases map to TRBD1. V was clipped by 3 bases and J by 2 bases; unmatched bases: 2. Germline lookup yields CDR1 MDHEN and CDR2 SYDVKM. This CDR3 spans 14 amino acids. CDR3 sequence: CASSLGQENYGYTF. The DNA for the CDR3 is TGTGCCAGCAGTTTGGGACAGGAGAACTATGGCTACACCTTC.

This chain links TRBV2 with TRBJ1-4, with TRBD1 matching over 7 bases. The ends lost 8 bases at V and 13 bases at J; junction bases unmatched: 10. The CDR3 runs 12 residues. Germline lookup yields CDR1 SNHLY and CDR2 FYNNEI. The CDR3 coding sequence is TGTGCCAGCGCGGGACAGTCGGTCGGACTGTTTTTT. This translates into CASAGQSVGLFF.

The sample holds one count of this clone. This chain connects TRBV4-1 to TRBJ1-5, with TRBD1 identical over 7 bases. V dropped 1 base and J dropped 7; count of bases not matched to a gene: 4. This CDR3 comprises 14 residues. CDR1 and CDR2 from the germline V gene are MGHRA and YSYEKL. CDR3 in amino acids: CASSQGQGKQPQHF. The CDR3 DNA sequence: TGCGCCAGCAGCCAAGGACAGGGAAAACAGCCCCAGCATTTT.

The V and J genes are TRBV19 and TRBJ1-3; unclear D gene. CDR1 is LNHDA and CDR2 is SQIVND in the germline V gene (reference sequence). The V end lost 6 bases, the J end lost 0 bases, and 12 bases lay between the germline ends. The length of the CDR3 is 15 residues. The CDR3 region is CASRLYGGSGNTIYF. In DNA, the CDR3 is TGTGCCAGTAGGCTCTACGGTGGCTCTGGAAACACCATATATTTT. The full variable domain, in which reference TRBV19 and TRBJ1-3 provide the parts outside the CDR3, is DGGITQSPKYLFRKEGQNVTLSCEQNLNHDAMYWYRQDPGQGLRLIYYSQIVNDFQKGDIAEGYSVSREKKESFPLTVTSAQKNPTAFYLCASRLYGGSGNTIYFGEGSWLTVV.

As DNA, the CDR3 is TGTGCCAGCTCACCACCAGGAGGACAGGGGGTAGGGCAGCGTGGCTACACCTTC. Protein sequence: CASSPPGGQGVGQRGYTF. This sequence joins TRBV18 and TRBJ1-2, with TRBD1 identical over 10 bases. The junction had 14 bases not matched to a gene; V was cut back by 0 bases and J by 7 bases. The CDR3 is 18 amino acids. Per the germline V gene, CDR1 is KGHSH and CDR2 is LQKENI.

The rearrangement uses TRBV28 and TRBJ1-5, with D perhaps matching TRBD1 (5 bases). Trimming left V 3 bases short and J 7 bases short, with 13 bases between. Germline V gene data show CDR1 as MDHEN and CDR2 as SYDVKM. The CDR3 covers 14 residues. The CDR3 loop reads CASSFSGLRQPQHF. CDR3 coding DNA: TGTGCCAGCAGTTTTTCAGGGTTAAGACAGCCCCAGCATTTT.

Here the CDR3 reads CAWSPPGQGIAYTF. In nucleotides, the CDR3 is TGTGCCTGGAGTCCGCCGGGACAGGGGATTGCCTACACCTTC. This chain uses TRBV30 with TRBJ1-2, with 10 bases lining up with TRBD1. The CDR3 has 14 residues. Per the germline V gene, CDR1 is GTSNPN and CDR2 is SVGIG (reference sequence). The junction had 10 bases not matched to a gene; V was cut back by 2 bases and J by 10 bases. The variable domain in full, completed from reference TRBV30 and TRBJ1-2, reads SQTIHQWPATLVQPVGSPLSLECTVEGTSNPNLYWYRQAAGRGLQLLFYSVGIGQISSEVPQNLSASRPQDRQFILSSKKLLLSDSGFYLCAWSPPGQGIAYTFGSGTRLTVV.

Only one count was recorded for this clone. The chain links TRBV5-1 to TRBJ1-3; D call uncertain. The CDR3 extends over 15 amino acids. Germline V gene sequence: CDR1 SGHRS, CDR2 YFSETQ. V was cut by 1 base and J by 1 base, with 9 bases left in between. CDR3 protein: CASSLRPESGNTIYF. CDR3 nucleotides: TGCGCCAGCAGCTTGAGGCCGGAGTCTGGAAACACCATATATTTT. Full variable domain (remainder filled in from reference TRBV5-1 and TRBJ1-3): KAGVTQTPRYLIKTRGQQVTLSCSPISGHRSVSWYQQTPGQGLQFLFEYFSETQRNKGNFPGRFSGRQFSNSRSEMNVSTLELGDSALYLCASSLRPESGNTIYFGEGSWLTVV.

The V and J genes are TRBV6-6 and TRBJ1-3, with 7 bases identical to TRBD1. The CDR3 sequence is 16 residues long. Germline loops: CDR1 MNHNY, CDR2 SVGAGI (reference sequence). V lost 7 bases and J lost 1; bases outside the gene matches: 10. The CDR3 DNA reads as TGTGCCAGCACCCAACCGGGACAGCCTTCTGGAAACACCATATATTTT. Residues: CASTQPGQPSGNTIYF.

This chain links TRBV3-1 (or the pseudogene TRBV3-2) with TRBJ1-1; the D is unclear. The CDR3 covers 15 residues. V was pared by 1 base and J by 6 bases, with 15 bases between. From germline, CDR1 is LGHDT and CDR2 YNNKEL (reference sequence). The CDR3: CASSQGNDGRAEAFF. The CDR3 nucleotides read TGTGCCAGCAGCCAAGGTAACGACGGGAGGGCTGAAGCTTTCTTT.

The chain carries TRBV4-1 and TRBJ1-2; 9 bases are shared with TRBD1. Looked up from germline, CDR1 is MGHRA and CDR2 is YSYEKL. The J segment lost 8 bases and the V segment lost 3 bases, leaving 7 bases of the junction unmatched. CDR3 length equals 14 residues. CDR3 in amino acids: CASSHPGQGKGYTF. In nucleotides, the CDR3 is TGCGCCAGCAGCCACCCCGGACAGGGGAAGGGCTACACCTTC.

V is TRBV19 and J is TRBJ2-7, with TRBD1 matching over 10 bases. The CDR3 totals 14 residues. Looked up from germline, CDR1 is LNHDA and CDR2 is SQIVND (reference sequence). V dropped 6 bases and J dropped 2; count of bases not matched to a gene: 4. The CDR3 nucleotides are TGTGCCAGTAGCAGGACAGGGGGACCCTACGAGCAGTACTTC. The encoded protein is CASSRTGGPYEQYF. The full variable domain, its missing parts supplied by reference TRBV19 and TRBJ2-7, is DGGITQSPKYLFRKEGQNVTLSCEQNLNHDAMYWYRQDPGQGLRLIYYSQIVNDFQKGDIAEGYSVSREKKESFPLTVTSAQKNPTAFYLCASSRTGGPYEQYFGPGTRLTVT.

The chain links TRBV3-1 (or the pseudogene TRBV3-2) to TRBJ1-3; D not resolved. Germline lookup yields CDR1 LGHDT and CDR2 YNNKEL (reference sequence). The CDR3 loop spans 15 amino acids. Deletions cut 2 bases from V and 0 bases from J, with 8 bases between. The CDR3 bases are TGTGCCAGCAGCCAATGGAGAGCCTCTGGAAACACCATATATTTT. This gives the protein CASSQWRASGNTIYF.